Listed here are 8 T cell receptor beta chains from one sample, sequenced in a study of monozygotic twins with cystic fibrosis (dated by TCRdb to about 2021). The library was generated by the immunoSEQ multiplex PCR assay. TCRdb's version of the immuneACCESS table is confined to in-frame rearrangements and falls short of the full clone set. An unresolved V gene accounts for under half of the shortfall where checked; the remainder is of unknown origin. This sample has roughly 14,000 clones in its table, and about 98% of those were observed once. 0.41% of the sample comes from the top ten. The source material was blood. Source of these receptors: a girl aged 2-9 years with cystic fibrosis.

V gene TRBV10-3 combines with J gene TRBJ1-1, with D unclear. Trimming took off 4 bases at V and 3 bases at J, with 15 bases between the two ends. The CDR3 is made up of 15 amino acids. Per germline, CDR1 ENHRY and CDR2 SYGVKD. CDR3 loop: CAISGKSARDTEAFF. DNA of the CDR3: TGTGCCATCAGTGGGAAGTCCGCAAGGGACACTGAAGCTTTCTTT.

The V call is TRBV19, the J call TRBJ2-5; D not certain. Deletions cut 1 base from V and 7 bases from J, with 16 bases between. This CDR3 is 15 amino acids long. CDR1 LNHDA and CDR2 SQIVND come from the germline V gene (reference sequence). The CDR3 is CASSIGIRPSVTQYF. As DNA, the CDR3 is TGTGCCAGTAGTATAGGGATTCGGCCGTCGGTGACCCAGTACTTC.

The V call is TRBV6-1, the J call TRBJ1-5; D not certain. Germline V gives CDR1 MNHNS, CDR2 SASEGT. The germline V and J ends were trimmed by 3 bases and 0 bases, with 12 bases remaining between them. This CDR3 is 16 amino acids long. The CDR3 loop is CASSDFRIDSNQPQHF. As DNA, the CDR3 is TGTGCCAGCAGTGATTTCCGGATCGATAGCAATCAGCCCCAGCATTTT.

This chain links TRBV28 with TRBJ1-5; 8 bases map to TRBD1. V lost 6 bases and J lost 2; bases outside the gene matches: 9. CDR1 and CDR2 from the germline V gene are MDHEN and SYDVKM. CDR3 length: 16 amino acids. This chain's CDR3 is CASSSRGQGRNQPQHF. In DNA, the CDR3 is TGTGCCAGCAGCTCCCGTGGACAGGGACGCAATCAGCCCCAGCATTTT.

The chain employs TRBV7-9 and TRBJ2-7; no definite D call. The CDR3 covers 15 residues. Germline V CDR1 and CDR2: SEHNR, FQNEAQ (reference sequence). Trimming left V 5 bases short and J 3 bases short, with 17 bases between. CDR3 coding DNA: TGTGCCAGCAGCACCTCCGTTTCGAAAAACTACGAGCAGTACTTC. Amino acids: CASSTSVSKNYEQYF.

The genes are TRBV25-1 and TRBJ2-5, with D perhaps matching TRBD2 (6 bases). CDR1 is MGHDK and CDR2 is SYGVNS in the germline V gene. V dropped 3 bases and J dropped 3 bases, with 11 bases sitting between them. The length of the CDR3 is 14 residues. Here the CDR3 DNA reads TGTGCCAGCAGTGATCTAACTAGCAAAGAGACCCAGTACTTC. Its protein product is CASSDLTSKETQYF.

This clone was found once. This rearrangement joins TRBV6-1 to TRBJ2-6; D may be TRBD1 (6 bases). Germline lookup yields CDR1 MNHNS and CDR2 SASEGT. CDR3 size: 13 residues. Trimming cost V 9 bases and J 4 bases, with 10 bases left between them. The CDR3 nucleotides are TGTGCCAGGCGGACAGACGGGGCCAACGTCCTGACTTTC. It encodes CARRTDGANVLTF.

The V and J genes are TRBV28 and TRBJ2-1; 11 bases match TRBD2. CDR3 length equals 19 residues. Germline CDR1 reads MDHEN; CDR2 reads SYDVKM. V shed 6 bases, J shed 0 bases, and the junction held 13 bases outside the gene matches. The CDR3 coding sequence is TGTGCCAGCAGCCCCACTAGCGGGAGTATTTCGACCTCCTACAATGAGCAGTTCTTC. This codes for CASSPTSGSISTSYNEQFF.